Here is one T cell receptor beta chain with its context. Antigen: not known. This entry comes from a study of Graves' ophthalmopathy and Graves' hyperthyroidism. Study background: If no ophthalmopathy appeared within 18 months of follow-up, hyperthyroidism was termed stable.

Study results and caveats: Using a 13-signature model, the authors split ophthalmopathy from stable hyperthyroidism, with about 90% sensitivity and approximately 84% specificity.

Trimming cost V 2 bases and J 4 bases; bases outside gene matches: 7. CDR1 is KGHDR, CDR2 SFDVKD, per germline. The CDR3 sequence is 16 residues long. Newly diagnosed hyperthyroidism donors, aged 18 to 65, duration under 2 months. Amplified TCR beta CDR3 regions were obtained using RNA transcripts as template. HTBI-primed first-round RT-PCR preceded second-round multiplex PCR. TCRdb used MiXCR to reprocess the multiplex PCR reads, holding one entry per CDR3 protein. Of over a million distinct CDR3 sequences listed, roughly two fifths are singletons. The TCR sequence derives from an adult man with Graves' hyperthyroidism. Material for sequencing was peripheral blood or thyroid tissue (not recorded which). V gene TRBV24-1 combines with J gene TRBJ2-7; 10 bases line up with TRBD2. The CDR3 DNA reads TGTGCCACCAGTGATTGGGGGACTAGCGCCTCTTACGAGCAGTACTTC. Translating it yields CATSDWGTSASYEQYF.